The source of this T cell receptor beta chain is a study of cytomegalovirus exposure and HLA in healthy donors. Study findings and constraints: Cytomegalovirus status was reportedly diagnosed by the classifier with high sensitivity and specificity. Specificity of a few CMV-associated chains for CMV antigens was verified in vitro.

In the case of this clone: Its antigen is as yet unknown.

Per germline, CDR1 MNHEY and CDR2 SVGAGI. The J segment lost 2 bases and the V segment lost 4 bases, leaving 7 bases of the junction unmatched. The CDR3 contains 16 residues. Use of 60 Vbeta and 13 Jbeta primers characterized the PCR. Sequencing used immunoSEQ multiplex PCR; TCRdb keeps in-frame clones, though not all of them. The sample carries about 100,000 clones, 78% recorded once. The sequence was obtained from a woman aged 55-69 years in good health and CMV-seronegative. The chain joins TRBV6-5 to TRBJ1-3; 8 nucleotides line up with TRBD1. The sample taken for sequencing was PBMCs. The CDR3 is CASSWNPTGAGNTIYF. CDR3 coding DNA: TGTGCCAGCAGTTGGAACCCGACAGGGGCTGGAAACACCATATATTTT.